The T cell receptor beta chain described here comes from a study of T-cell memory formation after mild COVID-19. TCRdb redid the calling of the 5' RACE reads with MiXCR, one entry per CDR3 protein. The sample lists 40,000 to 60,000 distinct CDR3 sequences, 9.3% occurring once. The CDR3 covers 11 residues. Germline V CDR1 and CDR2: SGHNT, YYREEE (reference sequence). V dropped 0 bases and J dropped 9 bases, with 4 bases sitting between them. The genes are TRBV5-4 and TRBJ2-1; no reliable D call. The clonotype was recovered from an adult woman who had mild COVID-19 (a few samples of this study predate the infection). Cell type and time point are not known. The sample comprised PBMCs or a T cell subset sorted from them (not recorded which). The CDR3 nucleotides read TGTGCCAGCAGCTTGGCGGGTGAGCAGTTCTTC. Protein sequence: CASSLAGEQFF.